One and the same sample provided the 8 T cell receptor beta chains below, sequenced in a study of early T cells in non-severe SARS-CoV-2 infection. TCRdb used MiXCR to reprocess the 5' RACE reads, holding one entry per CDR3 protein. The repertoire has about 110,000 distinct CDR3 sequences, roughly 13% of them found once; the top ten carry less than 4.5%. Source: whole blood, taken at baseline. The receptors come from an adult who was a healthcare worker with PCR-confirmed SARS-CoV-2 infection or an uninfected control (not recorded which).

In its sample, this clonotype was seen many times. The chain links TRBV29-1 to TRBJ2-1; D ambiguous. The germline V gene encodes CDR1 SQVTM and CDR2 ANQGSEA. The CDR3 is 11 amino acids. V was clipped by 4 bases and J by 6 bases, with 7 bases between them. CDR3 residues: CSVGPGNEQFF. The CDR3 DNA follows: TGCAGCGTTGGGCCCGGCAATGAGCAGTTCTTC.

CDR3 sequence (DNA): TGTGCCAGCAGTTTGTCTAGCGGGAGGGCCGGTGAGCAGTTCTTC. Its translation is CASSLSSGRAGEQFF. The chain has TRBV12-3 or TRBV12-4 and TRBJ2-1; 12 positions agree with TRBD2. The CDR3 totals 15 residues. V lost 3 bases and J lost 9; bases outside the gene matches: 6.

The chain employs TRBV29-1 and TRBJ2-7; D unclear. Germline V gene data show CDR1 as SQVTM and CDR2 as ANQGSEA. This CDR3 contains 13 residues. Trimming pared 3 bases from V and 0 bases from J, leaving 9 bases between. The CDR3 sequence: CSVESRSSYEQYF. As DNA, the CDR3 is TGCAGCGTTGAGTCCAGGAGCTCCTACGAGCAGTACTTC.

This clonotype appeared a few times. This chain uses TRBV14 with TRBJ2-1; TRBD2 agrees at 9 bases. Trimming cost V 6 bases and J 4 bases; bases outside gene matches: 1. Germline CDR1 is SGHDN and CDR2 is FVKESK. The CDR3 length is 13 residues. CDR3 DNA sequence: TGTGCCAGCAGGCTAGCGGGGTACAATGAGCAGTTCTTC. Its translation: CASRLAGYNEQFF.

The J gene is TRBJ2-5, the V gene TRBV9; 8 bases align to TRBD2. V shed 3 bases, J shed 5 bases, and the junction held 3 bases outside the gene matches. The CDR3 has 13 amino acids. The germline CDR1 and CDR2 sequences are SGDLS and YYNGEE. CDR3 sequence: CASSGAGEETQYF. CDR3 DNA: TGTGCCAGCAGCGGAGCGGGAGAGGAGACCCAGTACTTC.

The V call is TRBV29-1, the J call TRBJ2-3; 8 bases fit TRBD1. With V trimmed by 3 bases and J by 3 bases, 8 bases remained unmatched. Germline V gene lookup returns CDR1 SQVTM and CDR2 ANQGSEA. The length of the CDR3 is 15 residues. CDR3 sequence reads: CSVEGTDRVTDTQYF. The CDR3 DNA is TGCAGCGTTGAGGGGACGGACAGGGTTACAGATACGCAGTATTTT.

This clonotype was found a few times. The chain couples TRBV6-1 to TRBJ2-3; D is unclear. Germline assignment: CDR1 MNHNS and CDR2 SASEGT. Trimming shortened V by 8 bases and J by 6 bases, and 18 bases separated the two germline ends. The CDR3 consists of 14 residues. CDR3 DNA: TGTGCCAGCGGCCTAACTACTTACTACGATACGCAGTATTTT. Translation gives CASGLTTYYDTQYF.

The chain uses TRBV7-9 and TRBJ2-1; 7 nucleotides align to TRBD2. This CDR3 is built from 12 residues. Looked up from germline, CDR1 is SEHNR and CDR2 is FQNEAQ (reference sequence). J was trimmed by 10 bases and V by 5 bases; bases with no gene match: 5. The CDR3 DNA reads TGTGCCAGCAGCGCGGGGGAAGGAGAGCAGTTCTTC. The encoded protein is CASSAGEGEQFF.